The rows below give T cell receptor beta chains drawn from one sample of a study of Ad26.COV2.S vaccination and SARS-CoV-2 variants. Some clones are missing from TCRdb's copy, which holds only in-frame ones; the method was immunoSEQ multiplex PCR. The sample has around 310,000 clones, almost 90% seen once. The material sequenced was peripheral blood, taken in a trial of Ad26.COV2.S vaccine versus placebo. These receptors were obtained from a person aged 18-60 years who received the Ad26.COV2.S COVID-19 vaccine or a placebo. CDR3s include the opening cysteine and the closing phenylalanine or tryptophan. A D gene is named only where the DNA matches it firmly.

d_gene | v_gene | CDR3aa
- | TRBV5-6 | CASSLAGEADTQYF
- | TRBV7-2 | CASSFLGQNTEAFF
- | TRBV4-1 | CASSQFKTRGESDYGYTF
- | TRBV2 | CASTLSRETDTQYF
- | TRBV21-1 | CASSFPTEGEAFF
- | TRBV13 | CASSPRITGNTIYF
- | TRBV5-6 | CASSLIIGTHESLSYEQYF
TRBD1 | TRBV6-5 | CASSPGGQGTTPLHF
TRBD1 | TRBV28 | CASSFSIVFLDRGRTEAFF
- | TRBV7-9 | CASSFEDSLVAFF
- | TRBV20-1 | CSASRPLGNQPQHF
- | TRBV6-4 | CASSDSFESTEAFF
- | TRBV4-1 | CASSQVTAETLNTEAFF
- | TRBV6-5 | CASSPHYGHTEAFF